This passage covers 32 T cell receptor beta chains from one sample sequenced in a study of human T cells and chemical hapten exposure. Time point denoted: patch test 3, about 24 weeks after DPC sensitization. Treatment here: therapeutic diphenylcyclopropenone sensitization with weekly scalp DPC. Total RNA came from unfractionated whole blood. TCRdb used MiXCR to reprocess the RACE reads, holding one entry per CDR3 protein. The sample carries some 36,000 distinct CDR3 sequences, 8% to 9.5% recorded once. This sample comprised whole blood, obtained in connection with sensitization to the hapten diphenylcyclopropenone (DPC). These receptors were collected from a man in his fifties or sixties with alopecia areata. Some clones in this sample may be carry-over from other donors' samples.

This clonotype appeared a few times. The chain joins TRBV7-2 to TRBJ2-2; 9 bases fit TRBD1. V shed 7 bases and J 5 bases; nucleotides not matched to a gene: 8. The CDR3 runs 15 residues. Germline V gene lookup returns CDR1 SGHTA and CDR2 FQGNSA. CDR3 in DNA: TGTGCCAGCAACCCACAGGGGGCAAGGACCGGGGAGCTGTTTTTT. This encodes CASNPQGARTGELFF. The complete variable domain, with remaining parts taken from reference TRBV7-2 and TRBJ2-2, reads GAGVSQSPSNKVTEKGKDVELRCDPISGHTALYWYRQSLGQGLEFLIYFQGNSAPDKSGLPSDRFSAERTGGSVSTLTIQRTQQEDSAVYLCASNPQGARTGELFFGEGSRLTVL.

In this sample, this clonotype turned up many times. The V call is TRBV18, the J call TRBJ2-1; D not resolved. Trimming took off 3 bases at V and 5 bases at J, with 8 bases between the two ends. The CDR3 runs to 13 residues. Germline CDR1 and CDR2: KGHSH and LQKENI. The CDR3 coding sequence is TGTGCCAGCTCACCCACCCTCGACAATGAGCAGTTCTTC. Its translation: CASSPTLDNEQFF.

The chain uses TRBV20-1 and TRBJ2-1, with D maybe TRBD2 (5 bases). The CDR3 sequence is 13 residues long. The V gene's germline CDR1 is DFQATT and CDR2 SNEGSKA (reference sequence). V was pared by 6 bases and J by 9 bases, with 18 bases between. CDR3 nucleotide sequence: TGCAGTGCCGACGGACTCGCTTGGGGTGAGCAGTTCTTC. Protein: CSADGLAWGEQFF.

This clonotype has at least ten counts. The chain is built from TRBV6-5 and TRBJ2-7; no clear D gene. Trimming took off 8 bases at V and 0 bases at J, with 14 bases between the two ends. This CDR3 contains 14 residues. CDR1 MNHEY and CDR2 SVGAGI come from the germline V gene. DNA for the CDR3: TGTGCCAGCTGGACGGACCGTAGCTCCTACGAGCAGTACTTC. It yields the protein CASWTDRSSYEQYF.

This clonotype was counted many times. The chain couples TRBV28 to TRBJ2-2, with a possible D match to TRBD1 (6 bases). Looked up from germline, CDR1 is MDHEN and CDR2 is SYDVKM. Deletions cut 4 bases from V and 1 base from J, with 7 bases between. This CDR3 spans 14 amino acids. DNA for the CDR3: TGTGCCAGCAGTTCGGGACAGAACACCGGGGAGCTGTTTTTT. This gives the protein CASSSGQNTGELFF.

This clonotype was recorded at least ten times. The genes are TRBV5-4 and TRBJ2-7; 7 bases agree with TRBD2. After removal of 4 bases from V and 0 bases from J, the junction contained 7 bases not matched to a gene. This CDR3 spans 15 amino acids. Germline CDR1 SGHNT, CDR2 YYREEE (reference sequence). CDR3 loop: CASSPELAVSYEQYF. The CDR3 nucleotides are TGTGCCAGCAGCCCCGAGCTAGCGGTCTCCTACGAGCAGTACTTC.

This clonotype has more than one count but fewer than ten. J is TRBJ2-1 and V is TRBV27, with 7 bases fitting TRBD2. Germline V gives CDR1 MNHEY, CDR2 SMNVEV (reference sequence). The CDR3 runs to 13 residues. Trimming took 2 bases from V and 9 from J; bases not matched to a gene: 4. CDR3 in amino acids: CASSLGRGGEQFF. The CDR3 DNA sequence: TGTGCCAGCAGTTTAGGGCGCGGGGGTGAGCAGTTCTTC.

The V and J genes are TRBV12-3 or TRBV12-4 and TRBJ2-3; TRBD1 or TRBD2 may be the D gene (5 bases each). The germline V and J ends were trimmed by 8 bases and 4 bases, with 13 bases remaining between them. The CDR3 covers 13 residues. Here the CDR3 reads CASQRLGADTQYF. The CDR3 coding sequence is TGTGCCAGCCAGCGGTTAGGGGCAGATACGCAGTATTTT.

This clonotype showed up many times. The chain joins TRBV29-1 to TRBJ2-7; D uncertain. CDR3 length: 11 amino acids. The germline V gene encodes CDR1 SQVTM and CDR2 ANQGSEA. V lost 7 bases to trimming and J lost 3 bases, with 10 bases between them. The CDR3: CSATVGYEQYF. The CDR3 DNA is TGCAGCGCGACGGTCGGCTACGAGCAGTACTTC.

This clonotype was found a few times. V and J are TRBV10-1 and TRBJ2-3; TRBD2 is a possible D gene (5 bases). The CDR3 runs to 16 residues. The V and J ends lost 0 bases and 5 bases respectively, with 15 bases between them. The germline CDR1 and CDR2 sequences are WNHNN and SYGVQD (reference sequence). The CDR3 coding sequence is TGCGCCAGCAGTGAGTCTGAGAGGGAATCGAGAGATACGCAGTATTTT. It yields the protein CASSESERESRDTQYF.

This clonotype has a count of ten or more. This chain joins TRBV6-5 and TRBJ2-7; D possibly corresponds to TRBD1 (6 bases). The CDR3 consists of 15 residues. V dropped 0 bases and J dropped 3 bases, with 12 bases sitting between them. CDR1 MNHEY and CDR2 SVGAGI come from the germline V gene. The CDR3 here is CASSYSGRGNYEQYF. CDR3 DNA sequence: TGTGCCAGCAGTTACTCGGGCAGGGGAAACTACGAGCAGTACTTC.

The chain combines TRBV18 with TRBJ2-7; D remains ambiguous. Germline CDR1 KGHSH, CDR2 LQKENI. Trimming removed 3 bases at V and 1 base at J, with 10 bases between. There are 14 residues in the CDR3. Here the CDR3 reads CASSPPSRSYEQYF. The CDR3 DNA follows: TGTGCCAGCTCACCCCCTTCGAGATCCTACGAGCAGTACTTC.

This clonotype was counted only a few times. The V call is TRBV18, the J call TRBJ1-5; the D gene is possibly TRBD1 (6 bases). The CDR3 is 15 amino acids. Per the germline V gene, CDR1 is KGHSH and CDR2 is LQKENI. The V and J ends lost 5 bases and 6 bases respectively, with 17 bases between them. CDR3 in amino acids: CASSNFTGLVQPQHF. The CDR3, as DNA: TGTGCCAGCTCAAACTTTACAGGGCTGGTTCAGCCCCAGCATTTT. Full variable domain (missing parts from reference TRBV18 and TRBJ1-5): NAGVMQNPRHLVRRRGQEARLRCSPMKGHSHVYWYRQLPEEGLKFMVYLQKENIIDESGMPKERFSAEFPKEGPSILRIQQVVRGDSAAYFCASSNFTGLVQPQHFGDGTRLSIL.

This clonotype was seen a handful of times. The J gene is TRBJ2-7, the V gene TRBV7-9; 8 nucleotides agree with TRBD1. The germline V gene has CDR1 SEHNR and CDR2 FQNEAQ (reference sequence). J gave up 3 bases and V 4 bases, and 11 bases lay outside the gene matches. There are 16 residues in the CDR3. The CDR3 here is CASSYPPDRASYEQYF. The CDR3 nucleotides read TGTGCCAGCAGCTACCCACCGGACAGGGCTAGCTACGAGCAGTACTTC.

This clonotype was counted at least ten times. The V call is TRBV10-3, the J call TRBJ2-2; the match to TRBD2 covers 8 bases. The CDR3 has 15 amino acids. Germline V lookup: CDR1 ENHRY, CDR2 SYGVKD. With V trimmed by 5 bases and J by 4 bases, 6 bases remained unmatched. The CDR3 nucleotides read TGTGCCATCAGTTCGACTAGCGCTGGCACCGGGGAGCTGTTTTTT. Translated, it gives CAISSTSAGTGELFF.

This clonotype was detected only a few times. V gene TRBV9 combines with J gene TRBJ1-6, with 7 bases aligning to TRBD1. The CDR3 is made up of 14 amino acids. V dropped 6 bases and J dropped 6; count of bases not matched to a gene: 6. Germline values: CDR1 SGDLS, CDR2 YYNGEE. The CDR3 here is CASNQGQINSPLHF. The CDR3 bases are TGTGCCAGCAACCAGGGACAGATTAATTCACCCCTCCACTTT.

On this clonotype itself: One end of the junction is discordant with germline, which a read error may explain. Written as DNA, the CDR3 is TGCGCCAGCAGCCCTGGACAGGGGACCACCGGGGAGCTGTTTTTT. Protein sequence: CASSPGQGTTGELFF. The chain combines TRBV5-4 with TRBJ2-2; 9 positions agree with TRBD1. The CDR3 length is 15 residues. CDR1 and CDR2 (germline): SGHNT, YYREEE (reference sequence).

The CDR3 sequence is CASTRTGGETQYF. The CDR3, as DNA: TGTGCCAGCACCCGGACAGGGGGAGAGACCCAGTACTTC. V gene TRBV12-3 or TRBV12-4 combines with J gene TRBJ2-5, with TRBD1 identical over 10 bases. The CDR3 is 13 amino acids. V gave up 7 bases and J gave up 4 bases; unmatched junction bases: 3.

There are many counts of this clonotype. The V and J genes are TRBV24-1 and TRBJ2-2; D is unresolved. The V gene's germline CDR1 is KGHDR and CDR2 SFDVKD. The CDR3 contains 14 residues. Trimming cost V 6 bases and J 8 bases, with 15 bases left between them. The CDR3 loop is CATSSFWASGELFF. The CDR3 DNA is TGTGCCACCAGTAGCTTCTGGGCTTCTGGGGAGCTGTTTTTT.

V and J are TRBV27 and TRBJ1-5; TRBD1 matches at 8 bases. Trimming took 6 bases from V and 2 from J; bases not matched to a gene: 9. This CDR3 is 16 amino acids long. CDR1 MNHEY and CDR2 SMNVEV come from the germline V gene (reference sequence). The CDR3 bases are TGTGCCAGCAGAAGCGGGACAGGCAAAGGCAATCAGCCCCAGCATTTT. It yields the protein CASRSGTGKGNQPQHF.

This clonotype was observed a few times. The chain couples TRBV9 to TRBJ2-3, with TRBD1 matching over 7 bases. The trim removed 3 bases at V and 1 base at J, leaving 5 bases unmatched. Germline V gene sequence: CDR1 SGDLS, CDR2 YYNGEE. The CDR3 extends over 15 amino acids. The chain's CDR3 is CASSAHRGGTDTQYF. The CDR3, as DNA: TGTGCCAGCAGCGCGCACAGGGGCGGCACAGATACGCAGTATTTT.

This clonotype appeared a few times. The chain employs TRBV9 and TRBJ2-7; unclear D gene. The CDR3 runs 14 residues. V lost 0 bases, J lost 0 bases, and 7 bases lay in between. The germline CDR1 and CDR2 sequences are SGDLS and YYNGEE. The CDR3 DNA follows: TGTGCCAGCAGCGTAGCCTCCAGCTCCTACGAGCAGTACTTC. Translating gives CASSVASSSYEQYF.

This clonotype showed up many times. The chain has TRBV11-2 and TRBJ2-2; D gene ambiguous. Trimming stripped 3 bases from V and 4 bases from J, with 12 bases between. CDR1 is SGHAT, CDR2 FQNNGV, per germline. The CDR3 is made up of 15 amino acids. Here the CDR3 DNA reads TGTGCCAGCAGCTTCTGGGGAATTGGCACCGGGGAGCTGTTTTTT. It codes for CASSFWGIGTGELFF.

A few counts support this clonotype. The genes are TRBV6-5 and TRBJ2-7; 7 nucleotides match TRBD1. The CDR3 consists of 14 residues. Germline lookup yields CDR1 MNHEY and CDR2 SVGAGI. The ends lost 6 bases at V and 1 base at J; junction bases unmatched: 6. CDR3 region: CASSRTGASYEQYF. The CDR3 bases are TGTGCCAGCAGCCGAACAGGGGCATCCTACGAGCAGTACTTC.

This clonotype has at least ten counts. J is TRBJ1-1 and V is TRBV5-1, with 7 bases matching TRBD1. The CDR3 extends over 13 amino acids. CDR1 and CDR2 from the germline V gene are SGHRS and YFSETQ. Germline trimming cut 2 bases from V and 5 bases from J; bases unmatched to any gene: 3. The CDR3 here is CASSLQGRTEAFF. CDR3 DNA: TGCGCCAGCAGCTTACAGGGGAGGACTGAAGCTTTCTTT.

The rearrangement joins TRBV7-9 to TRBJ2-2; D might be TRBD1 (5 bases). The V and J ends lost 7 bases and 4 bases respectively, with 16 bases between them. Germline V gives CDR1 SEHNR, CDR2 FQNEAQ (reference sequence). The CDR3 covers 15 residues. This CDR3 is CASTSSRVTTGELFF. The CDR3 region has the DNA TGTGCCAGCACCTCCAGCAGGGTCACCACCGGGGAGCTGTTTTTT.

This clonotype was seen more than once but under ten times. The rearrangement joins TRBV20-1 to TRBJ2-1, with D perhaps TRBD2 (5 bases). Germline CDR1 and CDR2: DFQATT and SNEGSKA (reference sequence). This CDR3 contains 12 residues. The CDR3 bases are TGCAGCCAAACGACATCCGGGGTTGAGCAGTTCTTC. Translating it yields CSQTTSGVEQFF.

This clonotype has at least ten counts. The chain carries TRBV4-2 and TRBJ2-5; the D gene is possibly TRBD2 (6 bases). CDR1 LGHNA and CDR2 YNFKEQ come from the germline V gene. The CDR3 consists of 15 residues. Trimming took 0 bases from V and 1 from J, leaving 9 bases between them. CDR3 protein: CASSQDRGSQETQYF. The CDR3 bases are TGTGCCAGCAGCCAAGATCGGGGGAGCCAAGAGACCCAGTACTTC.

The V gene is TRBV29-1, the J gene TRBJ2-1, with D perhaps assigned TRBD1 or TRBD2 (6 bases each). Germline CDR1 reads SQVTM; CDR2 reads ANQGSEA. Deletions cut 5 bases from V and 7 bases from J, with 21 bases between. CDR3 length: 15 residues. The CDR3 loop is CSVRDSGVGGNEQFF. CDR3 in DNA: TGCAGCGTTAGGGATAGCGGAGTAGGGGGGAATGAGCAGTTCTTC.

This clonotype turned up a few times. The gene calls are TRBV6-6 and TRBJ2-2; D is unresolved. Germline CDR1 reads MNHNY; CDR2 reads SVGAGI (reference sequence). The CDR3 is 15 amino acids. V gave up 2 bases and J gave up 0 bases, with 7 bases separating them. CDR3 in amino acids: CASSYDAANTGELFF. CDR3 nucleotide sequence: TGTGCCAGCAGTTACGACGCGGCGAACACCGGGGAGCTGTTTTTT.

The table lists this clonotype with a few counts. V is TRBV12-3 or TRBV12-4 and J is TRBJ2-1; TRBD1 might be the D (6 bases). The CDR3 spans 12 residues. Trimming pared 7 bases from V and 7 bases from J, leaving 11 bases between. The CDR3 DNA reads TGTGCCAGCAACCTAGGACAGAATGAGCAGTTCTTC. It specifies CASNLGQNEQFF.

Ten or more counts support this clonotype. This chain connects TRBV19 to TRBJ2-7; 7 nucleotides align to TRBD2. The V segment lost 2 bases and the J segment 3 bases; nucleotides outside the gene matches: 7. The germline gives CDR1 LNHDA, CDR2 SQIVND (reference sequence). The CDR3 covers 15 residues. CDR3 residues: CASSIFPSGDYEQYF. CDR3 bases: TGTGCCAGTAGTATATTCCCTAGCGGCGACTACGAGCAGTACTTC.